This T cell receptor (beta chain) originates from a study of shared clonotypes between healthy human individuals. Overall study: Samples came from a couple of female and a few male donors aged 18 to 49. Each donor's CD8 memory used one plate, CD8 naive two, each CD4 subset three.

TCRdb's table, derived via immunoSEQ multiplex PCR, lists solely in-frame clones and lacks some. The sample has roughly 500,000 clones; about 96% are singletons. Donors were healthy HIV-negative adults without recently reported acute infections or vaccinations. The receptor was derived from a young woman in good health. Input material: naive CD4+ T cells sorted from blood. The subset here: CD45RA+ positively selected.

CDR3 sequence (DNA): TGCGCCAGCAGCCAAGAAGATCCAATGCGGGACGAAGAGACCCAGTACTTC. Translating gives CASSQEDPMRDEETQYF. This chain uses TRBV4-1 with TRBJ2-5, with a weak D call TRBD2 (6 bases). Germline assignment: CDR1 MGHRA and CDR2 YSYEKL. The CDR3 is 17 amino acids. The V and J ends lost 0 bases and 3 bases respectively, with 17 bases between them.